A selection of T cell receptor beta chains follows, all from one sample in a study of T cell responses to AZD1222 COVID-19 vaccine. TCRdb's copy holds only in-frame clones and misses some; the assay was immunoSEQ multiplex PCR. The sample records about 130,000 clones, 70% to 90% being singletons. The input for sequencing was peripheral blood, taken on day 0 of AZD1222 vaccination. The receptors stem from an adult in good health. CDR3s include the opening cysteine and the closing phenylalanine or tryptophan. Each record gives: V gene, J gene, CDR3 protein.

v_gene: TRBV7-9; j_gene: TRBJ2-2; CDR3aa: CASSLTRVTGELFF
v_gene: TRBV13; j_gene: TRBJ2-7; CDR3aa: CASRSGSQGEQYF
v_gene: TRBV30; j_gene: TRBJ1-5; CDR3aa: CAWRDNSNQPQHF
v_gene: TRBV15; j_gene: TRBJ2-3; CDR3aa: CATSRDEGTADTQYF
v_gene: TRBV10-3; j_gene: TRBJ1-1; CDR3aa: CAISEWQGDTEAFF
v_gene: TRBV4-2; j_gene: TRBJ2-7; CDR3aa: CASRASAGGGYEQYF
v_gene: TRBV5-6; j_gene: TRBJ1-2; CDR3aa: CASRTTGVDGYTF
v_gene: TRBV18; j_gene: TRBJ1-2; CDR3aa: CASSPVRDRGNYGYTF
v_gene: TRBV5-1; j_gene: TRBJ1-2; CDR3aa: CASSRDRINYGYTF
v_gene: TRBV4-1; j_gene: TRBJ1-3; CDR3aa: CASSQGQISGNTIYF
v_gene: TRBV6-5; j_gene: TRBJ1-1; CDR3aa: CASSYGGGTEAFF
v_gene: TRBV27; j_gene: TRBJ2-5; CDR3aa: CASSLYRANQETQYF
v_gene: TRBV19; j_gene: TRBJ1-5; CDR3aa: CASSIEAGPQGVQPQHF
v_gene: TRBV6-5; j_gene: TRBJ1-1; CDR3aa: CASNPPGLSNTEAFF
v_gene: TRBV7-3; j_gene: TRBJ2-1; CDR3aa: CASSLRDRGHNEQFF
v_gene: TRBV5-6; j_gene: TRBJ1-5; CDR3aa: CASSLSPVSNQPQHF
v_gene: TRBV7-9; j_gene: TRBJ2-1; CDR3aa: CASTLTQTAGQFF
v_gene: TRBV27; j_gene: TRBJ2-1; CDR3aa: CASSSGRAYEQFF
v_gene: TRBV5-8; j_gene: TRBJ1-3; CDR3aa: CASSPRGGSGNTIYF
v_gene: TRBV10-3; j_gene: TRBJ1-1; CDR3aa: CAISDQNVRGPEAFF
v_gene: TRBV7-2; j_gene: TRBJ1-1; CDR3aa: CASSFYRGRVTEAFF
v_gene: TRBV28; j_gene: TRBJ1-4; CDR3aa: CASGSLGGGNEKLFF
v_gene: TRBV7-8; j_gene: TRBJ1-1; CDR3aa: CASRYGLEYTEAFF
v_gene: TRBV29-1; j_gene: TRBJ2-1; CDR3aa: CSGWDNEQFF
v_gene: TRBV9; j_gene: TRBJ1-1; CDR3aa: CASSVIGGVNTEAFF
v_gene: TRBV5-8; j_gene: TRBJ1-1; CDR3aa: CASSFEVEAFF
v_gene: TRBV10-3; j_gene: TRBJ1-1; CDR3aa: CAISYRGTEAFF
v_gene: TRBV5-1; j_gene: TRBJ1-2; CDR3aa: CASSLGGSDGYTF
v_gene: TRBV9; j_gene: TRBJ2-7; CDR3aa: CASSVALAGNYEQYF
v_gene: TRBV2; j_gene: TRBJ1-5; CDR3aa: CASSPRSPDQPQHF
v_gene: TRBV5-1; j_gene: TRBJ2-7; CDR3aa: CASSLSGRAAEQYF
v_gene: TRBV14; j_gene: TRBJ1-2; CDR3aa: CASSLLGQGRGGYTF
v_gene: TRBV10-2; j_gene: TRBJ2-7; CDR3aa: CASRGTGDQYF
v_gene: TRBV6-5; j_gene: TRBJ1-6; CDR3aa: CASRGAYNSPLHF
v_gene: TRBV3-1/TRBV3-2; j_gene: TRBJ1-1; CDR3aa: CASSHSAGGGFSMNTEAFF
v_gene: TRBV28; j_gene: TRBJ1-4; CDR3aa: CASSTRQMINEKLFF
v_gene: TRBV6-2/TRBV6-3; j_gene: TRBJ1-6; CDR3aa: CASSRDRGSLHF
v_gene: TRBV19; j_gene: TRBJ1-5; CDR3aa: CASLSLSRSGGNQPQHF
v_gene: TRBV6-5; j_gene: TRBJ1-1; CDR3aa: CASQPPWGSSEAFF
v_gene: TRBV2; j_gene: TRBJ1-1; CDR3aa: CASSEGYTEAFF
v_gene: TRBV19; j_gene: TRBJ2-1; CDR3aa: CASSMDRVRQFF
v_gene: TRBV14; j_gene: TRBJ2-5; CDR3aa: CASSDWAGGPETQYF
v_gene: TRBV9; j_gene: TRBJ1-1; CDR3aa: CASSVGVMTEAFF
v_gene: TRBV2; j_gene: TRBJ1-1; CDR3aa: CASSETLQGTEAFF
v_gene: TRBV28; j_gene: TRBJ2-1; CDR3aa: CASSKTLGLYNEQFF
v_gene: TRBV27; j_gene: TRBJ1-6; CDR3aa: CASHPGTANSPLHF
v_gene: TRBV5-1; j_gene: TRBJ1-5; CDR3aa: CASAEGRDQPQHF
v_gene: TRBV5-1; j_gene: TRBJ2-7; CDR3aa: CASSTTGPVQSLSYEQYF
v_gene: TRBV18; j_gene: TRBJ2-7; CDR3aa: CASSPPGQGSPYEQYF
v_gene: TRBV6-5; j_gene: TRBJ1-1; CDR3aa: CASRPGPVYTEAFF
v_gene: TRBV2; j_gene: TRBJ1-1; CDR3aa: CASSLRQMDQGTEAFF
v_gene: TRBV6-6; j_gene: TRBJ1-2; CDR3aa: CASSYGGYTF